The sequence of this TCR beta chain was determined in a study of T cell repertoires in cytomegalovirus infection. Study overall: Both CMV infection and a matching HLA type were indicated by public TCR beta signatures.

The CDR3 consists of 15 residues. Per the germline V gene, CDR1 is MNHEY and CDR2 is SVGEGT. Study findings and constraints: The study identified carriers of CMV plus the relevant HLA from cumulative public TCR beta family frequency. Dominating the ex vivo response were HLA-C-restricted CMV-specific TCR beta clonotypes.

In the case of this clonotype: Its matching antigen is unknown. A read error may be the cause here, since a much bigger clone is one base away.

Each CDR3 protein gets one entry after TCRdb re-called the reads with MiXCR. There are nearly 450,000 distinct CDR3 sequences in the sample; about a third occur only once, and about an eighth lies in the top ten. This clonotype originated in a human donor in good health (CMV status not recorded). Some clones in this sample may be carry-over from other donors' samples. The chain uses TRBV6-2 or TRBV6-3 and TRBJ2-1; either TRBD1 or TRBD2 may fit D (5 bases each). Sequencing used PBMCs. The CDR3 DNA is TGTGCCAGCAGTTCCCGGGACCCCTCCTACAATGAGCATTTCTTC. Translated, it gives CASSSRDPSYNEHFF.